Below are 25 T cell receptor beta chains sequenced from a single sample in a study of beta chain features in type 1 diabetes. As every portion of the isolated RNA was reverse transcribed, the sequencing read expressed TCRB transcripts. Clones were read by immunoSEQ multiplex PCR, and TCRdb kept only the in-frame ones, dropping some. The sample lists fewer than 500,000 clones; around 13% were seen once. Sequencing was performed on naive CD4+ T cells from blood. The receptors were gathered from a man under 40 in good health.

The V call is TRBV21-1, the J call TRBJ2-1. TRBV21-1 is a pseudogene. The CDR3 consists of 13 residues. CDR3 DNA: TGTGCCAGCAGCAATGAAGGGTTATATGAGCAGTTCTTC. It encodes CASSNEGLYEQFF.

This clone came up a few times. This chain connects TRBV7-2 to TRBJ1-5; tentative D call: TRBD1 (5 bases). The CDR3 contains 13 residues. Per germline, CDR1 SGHTA and CDR2 FQGNSA. V dropped 7 bases and J dropped 7 bases, with 14 bases sitting between them. CDR3: CASNEGWRQPQHF. Here the CDR3 DNA reads TGTGCCAGCAACGAGGGGTGGCGGCAGCCCCAGCATTTT.

This clone was seen a handful of times. This sample includes further DNA sequences coding for the same CDR3. V gene TRBV20-1 combines with J gene TRBJ2-3; possibly TRBD1 for D (5 bases). Germline CDR1 and CDR2: DFQATT and SNEGSKA (reference sequence). CDR3 length equals 11 residues. The V and J ends lost 3 bases and 6 bases respectively, with 7 bases between them. CDR3 sequence: CSASRQDTQYF. The CDR3 coding sequence is TGCAGTGCTAGTCGACAGGATACGCAGTATTTT.

This clone was observed a few times. This sequence joins TRBV7-9 and TRBJ2-2, with D uncertain. The CDR3 contains 15 residues. Trimming left V 5 bases short and J 1 base short, with 11 bases between. CDR1 is SEHNR, CDR2 FQNEAQ, per germline (reference sequence). The CDR3 DNA sequence: TGTGCCAGCAGCGATGCTACTCTGAACACCGGGGAGCTGTTTTTT. Translated, it gives CASSDATLNTGELFF.

This clone was counted a few times. V is TRBV21-1 and J is TRBJ2-7; no DNA check was done on the table's D call, TRBD2. TRBV21-1 is a pseudogene. The length of the CDR3 is 20 residues. CDR3 loop: CASSKGTITAYTGLRYEQYV. The CDR3 region has the DNA TGTGCCAGCAGCAAAGGAACAATCACAGCCTATACGGGACTCCGCTACGAGCAGTACGTC.

V usage is TRBV25-1 and J usage is TRBJ2-2; the match to TRBD1 covers 9 bases. Germline trimming cut 8 bases from V and 4 bases from J; bases unmatched to any gene: 8. CDR1 and CDR2 from the germline V gene are MGHDK and SYGVNS. The CDR3 sequence is 15 residues long. The CDR3 spells CASGHRGRVTGELFF. The CDR3 DNA follows: TGTGCCAGCGGCCACAGGGGGCGCGTCACCGGGGAGCTGTTTTTT.

This clone was counted between two and nine times. V usage is TRBV29-1 and J usage is TRBJ1-2; D is unclear. Deletions cut 5 bases from V and 4 bases from J, with 11 bases between. In germline, CDR1 is SQVTM, CDR2 ANQGSEA. The CDR3 totals 12 residues. The chain's CDR3 is CSVRDGLYGYTF. Written as DNA, the CDR3 is TGCAGCGTTCGAGACGGCCTCTATGGCTACACCTTC.

The chain couples TRBV15 to TRBJ2-7, with 9 bases that match TRBD2. Germline V gives CDR1 LNHNV, CDR2 YYDKDF (reference sequence). The ends lost 6 bases at V and 0 bases at J; junction bases unmatched: 6. The CDR3 consists of 15 residues. DNA for the CDR3: TGTGCCACCAGATTTCTAGCGGGGAGCTCCTACGAGCAGTACTTC. Its protein is CATRFLAGSSYEQYF.

The gene calls are TRBV4-2 and TRBJ2-5, with TRBD2 identical over 9 bases. The CDR3 spans 16 residues. Trimming took 1 base from V and 4 from J; bases not matched to a gene: 7. Germline CDR1 is LGHNA and CDR2 is YNFKEQ. The CDR3 DNA follows: TGTGCCAGCAGCCAAGCCTCTACTAGCGGGCTAGAGACCCAGTACTTC. It translates to CASSQASTSGLETQYF.

This clone came up a few times. CDR3 loop: CASSLGGQGDTDTQYF. Written as DNA, the CDR3 is TGCGCCAGCAGCTTGGGAGGACAGGGTGACACAGATACGCAGTATTTT. The chain has TRBV5-1 and TRBJ2-3; 8 nucleotides agree with TRBD1. Trimming at V came to 0 bases and at J to 2 bases, leaving 5 bases not matched to a gene. CDR1 is SGHRS and CDR2 is YFSETQ in the germline V gene. The CDR3 is 16 amino acids.

The V call is TRBV29-1, the J call TRBJ2-7, with D tentatively TRBD2 (5 bases). V was trimmed by 7 bases and J by 2 bases, leaving 9 bases between them. Germline V gives CDR1 SQVTM, CDR2 ANQGSEA. The CDR3 has 11 amino acids. This chain's CDR3 is CSGGGPYEQYF. The DNA of the CDR3 is TGCAGCGGTGGAGGCCCCTACGAGCAGTACTTC.

This clone was seen more than once but under ten times. The chain combines TRBV7-9 with TRBJ1-3, with 7 bases fitting TRBD1. The ends lost 8 bases at V and 2 bases at J; junction bases unmatched: 3. The CDR3 totals 13 residues. The germline gives CDR1 SEHNR, CDR2 FQNEAQ (reference sequence). The CDR3 bases are TGTGCCAGCGGAGACAGGGCTGGAAACACCATATATTTT. It translates to CASGDRAGNTIYF.

The chain carries TRBV5-1 and TRBJ2-5; D possibly corresponds to TRBD2 (5 bases). V was trimmed by 0 bases and J by 6 bases, leaving 12 bases between them. The CDR3 runs 14 residues. In germline, CDR1 is SGHRS, CDR2 YFSETQ. The CDR3: CASSLAFGDQTQYF. In DNA, the CDR3 is TGCGCCAGCAGCTTGGCTTTCGGGGATCAGACCCAGTACTTC.

Turning to this clone: The sample carries other DNA sequences with the same CDR3. The chain combines TRBV7-8 with TRBJ2-3, with D uncertain. The CDR3 spans 14 residues. Trimming removed 1 base from V and 0 bases from J, with 5 bases in between. The germline CDR1 and CDR2 sequences are SGHVS and FQNEAQ. CDR3 bases: TGTGCCAGCAGCTTAGGGTCAAGCACAGATACGCAGTATTTT. Translating gives CASSLGSSTDTQYF.

This clone was picked up a small number of times. This rearrangement joins TRBV6-5 to TRBJ1-2; D gene ambiguous. This CDR3 comprises 16 residues. Per germline, CDR1 MNHEY and CDR2 SVGAGI. Trimming shortened V by 0 bases and J by 0 bases, and 11 bases separated the two germline ends. CDR3 sequence (DNA): TGTGCCAGCAGTTACTCGAGTTGGGCTTCTAACTATGGCTACACCTTC. Its translation is CASSYSSWASNYGYTF.

This sequence joins TRBV30 and TRBJ1-2; no reliable D call. The germline gives CDR1 GTSNPN, CDR2 SVGIG (reference sequence). Trimming shortened V by 3 bases and J by 4 bases, and 9 bases separated the two germline ends. The CDR3 contains 12 residues. In nucleotides, the CDR3 is TGTGCCTGGAGAAAGTCCCTCTATGGCTACACCTTC. Its protein product is CAWRKSLYGYTF.

The chain combines TRBV29-1 with TRBJ1-2; D remains unclear. Germline V lookup: CDR1 SQVTM, CDR2 ANQGSEA. Trimming removed 0 bases from V and 8 bases from J, with 19 bases in between. The length of the CDR3 is 15 residues. In DNA form, the CDR3 reads TGCAGCGTTGAAGATTGGCGTTATGGTGGAGAAGGCTACACCTTC. It specifies CSVEDWRYGGEGYTF.

This chain connects TRBV7-2 to TRBJ2-5; no definite D call. Deletions cut 5 bases from V and 5 bases from J, with 9 bases between. The CDR3 sequence is 12 residues long. Germline V gene sequence: CDR1 SGHTA, CDR2 FQGNSA. The CDR3 nucleotides are TGTGCCAGCAGCGTCCTAGGGGAGACCCAGTACTTC. Protein sequence: CASSVLGETQYF.

Only a few counts were recorded for this clone. V gene TRBV19 combines with J gene TRBJ2-2, with D possibly called TRBD1 or TRBD2 (5 bases each). This CDR3 region has 13 residues. Between the trimmed V and J ends, which lost 8 bases and 6 bases, there was a span of 13 bases. Germline values: CDR1 LNHDA, CDR2 SQIVND (reference sequence). CDR3 sequence (DNA): TGTGCCAGTTATAAAGGGACCCCCGGGGAGCTGTTTTTT. It codes for CASYKGTPGELFF.

J is TRBJ2-3 and V is TRBV7-2, with no clear D. CDR3 size: 14 residues. Germline V gives CDR1 SGHTA, CDR2 FQGNSA. V dropped 1 base and J dropped 5 bases, with 10 bases sitting between them. CDR3 residues: CASSLGVAEDTQYF. The CDR3 bases are TGTGCCAGCAGCTTAGGAGTTGCAGAAGATACGCAGTATTTT.

This clone showed up just a few times. J is TRBJ2-7 and V is TRBV21-1; TRBD2 is the table's D call, not checked against the DNA. TRBV21-1 is an annotated pseudogene. The CDR3 totals 16 residues. CDR3 sequence: CASSAWTSGTSVEQYV. The DNA for the CDR3 is TGTGCCAGCAGCGCTTGGACTAGCGGGACCTCTGTCGAGCAGTACGTC.

Only a few counts were recorded for this clone. V gene TRBV9 combines with J gene TRBJ1-1; possible D gene TRBD1, 6 bases. V was pared by 3 bases and J by 1 base, with 19 bases between. Germline V gene lookup returns CDR1 SGDLS and CDR2 YYNGEE. The CDR3 runs to 17 residues. DNA of the CDR3: TGTGCCAGCAGCGCCCGGTCTGTGGCAGGGGAGAACACTGAAGCTTTCTTT. The encoded protein is CASSARSVAGENTEAFF.

This clone was seen more than once but under ten times. CDR3 bases: TGTGCCGCACAACCGGGAGGAAGTCCGAACACTGAAGCTTTCTTT. Translated: CAAQPGGSPNTEAFF. The V call is TRBV11-3, the J call TRBJ1-1; D gene ambiguous. The CDR3 is 15 residues long. Germline lookup yields CDR1 SGHNT and CDR2 YENEEA. The V end was cut by 11 bases, the J end by 1 base, with 20 bases between.

This clone occurred a few times. The chain links TRBV14 to TRBJ2-3; D perhaps matches TRBD1 (5 bases). The ends were cut back, 0 bases at V and 1 base at J, with 11 bases in the middle. CDR3 length: 16 residues. CDR1 SGHDN and CDR2 FVKESK come from the germline V gene. CDR3 sequence reads: CASSQEAGYGTDTQYF. Written as DNA, the CDR3 is TGTGCCAGCAGCCAAGAAGCAGGGTACGGCACAGATACGCAGTATTTT.

This clone was observed many times. The V gene is TRBV4-1, the J gene TRBJ2-4; 7 nucleotides agree with TRBD1. V lost 1 base to trimming and J lost 8 bases; unmatched junction nucleotides: 17. CDR1 and CDR2 from the germline V gene are MGHRA and YSYEKL. The CDR3 is made up of 18 amino acids. CDR3 in amino acids: CASSQARPGQLLVDIQYF. The DNA of the CDR3 is TGCGCCAGCAGCCAAGCTCGACCGGGACAGCTTTTGGTAGACATTCAGTACTTC.